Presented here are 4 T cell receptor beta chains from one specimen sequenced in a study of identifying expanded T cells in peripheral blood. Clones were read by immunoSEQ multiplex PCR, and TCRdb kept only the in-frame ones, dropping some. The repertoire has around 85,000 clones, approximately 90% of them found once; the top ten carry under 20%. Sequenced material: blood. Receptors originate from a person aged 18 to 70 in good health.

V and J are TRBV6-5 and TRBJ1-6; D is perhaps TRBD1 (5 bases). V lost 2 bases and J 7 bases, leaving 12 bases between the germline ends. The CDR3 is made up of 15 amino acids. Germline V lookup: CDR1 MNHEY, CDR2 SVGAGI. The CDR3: CASSYRGTVNSPLHF. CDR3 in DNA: TGTGCCAGCAGTTACCGGGGGACCGTAAATTCACCCCTCCACTTT.

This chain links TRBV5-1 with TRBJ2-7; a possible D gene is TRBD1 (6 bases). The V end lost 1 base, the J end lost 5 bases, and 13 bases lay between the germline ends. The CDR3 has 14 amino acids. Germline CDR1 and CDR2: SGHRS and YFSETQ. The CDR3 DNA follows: TGCGCCAGCAGCTTGAACACAGGGACCAACGAGCAGTACTTC. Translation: CASSLNTGTNEQYF.

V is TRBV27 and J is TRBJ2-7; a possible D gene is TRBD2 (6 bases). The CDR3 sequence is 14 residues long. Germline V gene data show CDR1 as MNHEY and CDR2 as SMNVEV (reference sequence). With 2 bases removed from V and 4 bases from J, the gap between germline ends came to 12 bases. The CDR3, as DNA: TGTGCCAGCAGTTTAATTAGCGGACGATACGAGCAGTACTTC. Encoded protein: CASSLISGRYEQYF.

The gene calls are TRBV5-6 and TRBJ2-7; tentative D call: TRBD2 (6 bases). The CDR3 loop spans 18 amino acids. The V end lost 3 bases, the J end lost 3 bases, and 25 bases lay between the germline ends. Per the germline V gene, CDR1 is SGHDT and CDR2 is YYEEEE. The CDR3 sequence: CASSWIGSRQGPLYEQYF. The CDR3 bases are TGTGCCAGCAGCTGGATCGGGAGTAGGCAGGGACCCCTCTACGAGCAGTACTTC. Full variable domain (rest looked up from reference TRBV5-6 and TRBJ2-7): DAGVTQSPTHLIKTRGQQVTLRCSPKSGHDTVSWYQQALGQGPQFIFQYYEEEERQRGNFPDRFSGHQFPNYSSELNVNALLLGDSALYLCASSWIGSRQGPLYEQYFGPGTRLTVT.